The rows below give T cell receptor beta chains drawn from one sample of a study of OX40 agonist ivuxolimab in advanced cancers. TCRdb's copy holds only in-frame clones and misses some; the assay was immunoSEQ multiplex PCR. The profile shows about 69,000 clones, 80% to 90% of them singletons. The sample was CD4+ or CD8+ T cells sorted from blood, taken in a trial of the OX40 agonist ivuxolimab. The receptor set was obtained from an adult with an advanced solid tumor such as melanoma, head and neck, liver or kidney cancer. The CDR3 runs from the conserved cysteine through the conserved F or W. Fields, in order: J gene, V gene, CDR3 protein.

J: TRBJ1-1
V: TRBV4-1
CDR3: CASSQTQVLAEAFF

J: TRBJ2-3
V: TRBV5-1
CDR3: CASMALQGREDTQYF

J: TRBJ2-7
V: TRBV19
CDR3: CASSIGDRGTTEQYF

J: TRBJ2-1
V: TRBV27
CDR3: CASSPLGTFSYNEQFF

J: TRBJ2-6
V: TRBV7-9
CDR3: CASSRRLSGANVLTF

J: TRBJ2-1
V: TRBV15
CDR3: CATSRSDPSKIF

J: TRBJ1-3
V: TRBV9
CDR3: CASSVEGNTIYF

J: TRBJ1-6
V: TRBV5-4
CDR3: CASSLGTGDNSPLHF

J: TRBJ1-1
V: TRBV27
CDR3: CASSFGTGQMNTEAFF

J: TRBJ2-1
V: TRBV5-6
CDR3: CASSLAPLGINEQFF